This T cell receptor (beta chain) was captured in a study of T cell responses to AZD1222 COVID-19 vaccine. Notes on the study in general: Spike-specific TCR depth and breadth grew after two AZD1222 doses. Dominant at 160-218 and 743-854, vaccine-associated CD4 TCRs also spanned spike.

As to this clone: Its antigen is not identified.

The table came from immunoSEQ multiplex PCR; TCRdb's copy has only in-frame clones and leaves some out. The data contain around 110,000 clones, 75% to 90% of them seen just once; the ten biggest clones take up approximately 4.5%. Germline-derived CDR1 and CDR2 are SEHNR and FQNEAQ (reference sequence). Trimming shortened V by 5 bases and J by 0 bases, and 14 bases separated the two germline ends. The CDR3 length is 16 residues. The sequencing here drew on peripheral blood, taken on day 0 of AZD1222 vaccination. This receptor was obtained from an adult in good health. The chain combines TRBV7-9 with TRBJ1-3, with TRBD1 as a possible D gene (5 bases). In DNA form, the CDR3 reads TGTGCCAGCAGCCCCGGGGACTGGGGCTCTGGAAACACCATATATTTT. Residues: CASSPGDWGSGNTIYF. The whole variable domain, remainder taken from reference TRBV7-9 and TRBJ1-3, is DTGVSQNPRHKITKRGQNVTFRCDPISEHNRLYWYRQTLGQGPEFLTYFQNEAQLEKSRLLSDRFSAERPKGSFSTLEIQRTEQGDSAMYLCASSPGDWGSGNTIYFGEGSWLTVV.